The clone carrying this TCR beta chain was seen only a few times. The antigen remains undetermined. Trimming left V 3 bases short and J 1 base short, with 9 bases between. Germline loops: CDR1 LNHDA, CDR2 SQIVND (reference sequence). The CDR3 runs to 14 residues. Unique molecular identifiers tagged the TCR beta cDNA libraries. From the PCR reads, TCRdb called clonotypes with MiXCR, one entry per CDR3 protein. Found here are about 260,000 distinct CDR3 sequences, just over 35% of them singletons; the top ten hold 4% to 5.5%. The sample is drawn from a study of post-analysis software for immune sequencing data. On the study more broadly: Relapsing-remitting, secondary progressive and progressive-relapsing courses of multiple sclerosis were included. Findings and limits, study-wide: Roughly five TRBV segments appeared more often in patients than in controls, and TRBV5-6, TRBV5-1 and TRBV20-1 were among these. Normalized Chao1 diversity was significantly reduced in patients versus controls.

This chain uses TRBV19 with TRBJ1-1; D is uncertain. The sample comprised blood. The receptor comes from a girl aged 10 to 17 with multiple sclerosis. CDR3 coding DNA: TGTGCCAGTAGTATGGGCAGCCCGAACACTGAAGCTTTCTTT. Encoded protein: CASSMGSPNTEAFF.